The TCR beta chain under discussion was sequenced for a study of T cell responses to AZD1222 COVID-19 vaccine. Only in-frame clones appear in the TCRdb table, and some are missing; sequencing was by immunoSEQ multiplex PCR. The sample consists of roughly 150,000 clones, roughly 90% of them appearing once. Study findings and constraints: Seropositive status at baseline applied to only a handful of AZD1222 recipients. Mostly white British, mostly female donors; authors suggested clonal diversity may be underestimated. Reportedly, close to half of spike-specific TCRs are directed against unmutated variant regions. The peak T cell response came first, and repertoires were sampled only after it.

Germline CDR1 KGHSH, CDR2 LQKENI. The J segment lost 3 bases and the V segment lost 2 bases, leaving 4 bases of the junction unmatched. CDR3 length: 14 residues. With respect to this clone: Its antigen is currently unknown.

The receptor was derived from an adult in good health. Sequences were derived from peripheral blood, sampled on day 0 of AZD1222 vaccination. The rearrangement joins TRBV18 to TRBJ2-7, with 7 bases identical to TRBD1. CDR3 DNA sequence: TGTGCCAGCTCACCAGGGACAGACCTCTACGAGCAGTACTTC. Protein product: CASSPGTDLYEQYF.